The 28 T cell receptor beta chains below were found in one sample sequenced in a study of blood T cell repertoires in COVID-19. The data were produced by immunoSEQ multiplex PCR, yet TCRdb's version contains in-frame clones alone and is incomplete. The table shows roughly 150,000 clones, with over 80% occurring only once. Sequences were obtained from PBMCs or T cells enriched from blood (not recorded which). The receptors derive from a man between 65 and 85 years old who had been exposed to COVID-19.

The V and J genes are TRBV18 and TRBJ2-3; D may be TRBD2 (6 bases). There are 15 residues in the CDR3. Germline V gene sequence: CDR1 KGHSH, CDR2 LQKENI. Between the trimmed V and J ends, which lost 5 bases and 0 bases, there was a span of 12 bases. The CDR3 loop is CASSFLADSTDTQYF. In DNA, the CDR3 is TGTGCCAGCTCATTTTTAGCGGATAGCACAGATACGCAGTATTTT.

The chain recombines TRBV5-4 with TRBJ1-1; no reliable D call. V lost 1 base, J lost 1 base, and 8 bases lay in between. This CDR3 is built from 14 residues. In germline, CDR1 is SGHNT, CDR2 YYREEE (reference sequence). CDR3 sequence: CASSLSPENTEAFF. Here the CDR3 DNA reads TGTGCCAGCAGCTTGTCTCCAGAGAACACTGAAGCTTTCTTT. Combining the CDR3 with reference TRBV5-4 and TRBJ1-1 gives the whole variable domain ETGVTQSPTHLIKTRGQQVTLRCSSQSGHNTVSWYQQALGQGPQFIFQYYREEENGRGNFPPRFSGLQFPNYSSELNVNALELDDSALYLCASSLSPENTEAFFGQGTRLTVV.

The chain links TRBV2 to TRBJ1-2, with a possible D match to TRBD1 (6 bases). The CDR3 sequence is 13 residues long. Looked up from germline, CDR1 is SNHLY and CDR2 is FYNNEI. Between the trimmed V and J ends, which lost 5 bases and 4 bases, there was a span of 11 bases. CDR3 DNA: TGTGCCAGCAGTTACAGGGACCTCTATGGCTACACCTTC. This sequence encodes CASSYRDLYGYTF. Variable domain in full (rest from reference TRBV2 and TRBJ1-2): EPEVTQTPSHQVTQMGQEVILRCVPISNHLYFYWYRQILGQKVEFLVSFYNNEISEKSEIFDDQFSVERPDGSNFTLKIRSTKLEDSAMYFCASSYRDLYGYTFGSGTRLTVV.

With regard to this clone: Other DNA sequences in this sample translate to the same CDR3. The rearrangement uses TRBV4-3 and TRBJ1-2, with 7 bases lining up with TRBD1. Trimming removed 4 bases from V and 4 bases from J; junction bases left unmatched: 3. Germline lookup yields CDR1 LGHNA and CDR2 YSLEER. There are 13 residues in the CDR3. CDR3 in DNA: TGCGCCAGCAGCCGGGACAGAAGCTATGGCTACACCTTC. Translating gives CASSRDRSYGYTF.

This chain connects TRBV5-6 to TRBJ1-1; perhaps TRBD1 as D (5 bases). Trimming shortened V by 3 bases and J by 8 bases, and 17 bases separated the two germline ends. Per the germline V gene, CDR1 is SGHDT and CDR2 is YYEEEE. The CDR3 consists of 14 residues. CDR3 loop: CASSSFRGFLEAFF. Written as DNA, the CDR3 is TGTGCCAGCAGCTCCTTTAGGGGATTCCTAGAAGCTTTCTTT.

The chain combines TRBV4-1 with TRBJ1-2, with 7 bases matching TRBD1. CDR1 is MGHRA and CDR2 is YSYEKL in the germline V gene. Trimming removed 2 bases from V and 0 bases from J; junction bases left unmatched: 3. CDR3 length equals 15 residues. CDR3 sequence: CASSQSRGTNYGYTF. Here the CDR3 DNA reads TGCGCCAGCAGCCAATCCAGGGGGACTAACTATGGCTACACCTTC.

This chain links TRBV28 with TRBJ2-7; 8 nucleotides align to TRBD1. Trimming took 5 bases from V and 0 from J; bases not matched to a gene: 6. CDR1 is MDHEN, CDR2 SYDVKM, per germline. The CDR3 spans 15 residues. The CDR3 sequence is CASSQDRASSYEQYF. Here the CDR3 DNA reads TGTGCCAGCAGTCAGGACAGGGCCAGCTCCTACGAGCAGTACTTC.

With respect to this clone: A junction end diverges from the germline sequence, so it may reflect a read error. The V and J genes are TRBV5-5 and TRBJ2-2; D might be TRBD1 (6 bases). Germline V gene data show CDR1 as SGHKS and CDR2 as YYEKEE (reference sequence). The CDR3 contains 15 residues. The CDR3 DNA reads TGTGCCAGCAGATTGGGACACACGGACACCGGGGAGCTGTTTTTT. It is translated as CASRLGHTDTGELFF. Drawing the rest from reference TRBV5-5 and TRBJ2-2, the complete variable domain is DAGVTQSPTHLIKTRGQQVTLRCSPISGHKSVSWYQQVLGQGPQFIFQYYEKEERGRGNFPDRFSARQFPNYSSELNVNALLLGDSALYLCASRLGHTDTGELFFGEGSRLTVL.

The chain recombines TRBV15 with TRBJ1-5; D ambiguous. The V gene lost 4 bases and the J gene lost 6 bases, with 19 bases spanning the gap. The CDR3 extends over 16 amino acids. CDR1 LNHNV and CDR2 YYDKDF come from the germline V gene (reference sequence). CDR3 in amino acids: CATSNSIRERSQPQHF. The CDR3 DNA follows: TGTGCCACCAGCAACAGTATAAGGGAGAGGAGTCAGCCCCAGCATTTT.

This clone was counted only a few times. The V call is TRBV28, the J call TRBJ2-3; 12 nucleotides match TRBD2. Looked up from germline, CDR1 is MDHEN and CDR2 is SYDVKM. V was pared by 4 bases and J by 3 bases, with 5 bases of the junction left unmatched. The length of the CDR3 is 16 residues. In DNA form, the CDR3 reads TGTGCCAGCAGTTCAAGCGGACTAGCGGGAACAGATACGCAGTATTTT. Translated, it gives CASSSSGLAGTDTQYF.

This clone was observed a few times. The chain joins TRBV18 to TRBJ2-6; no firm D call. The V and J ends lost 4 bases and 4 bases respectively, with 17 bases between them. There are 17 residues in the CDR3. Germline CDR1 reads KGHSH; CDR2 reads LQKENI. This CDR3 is CASSLTLDAAGANVLTF. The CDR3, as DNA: TGTGCCAGCTCACTGACCCTTGACGCGGCAGGGGCCAACGTCCTGACTTTC.

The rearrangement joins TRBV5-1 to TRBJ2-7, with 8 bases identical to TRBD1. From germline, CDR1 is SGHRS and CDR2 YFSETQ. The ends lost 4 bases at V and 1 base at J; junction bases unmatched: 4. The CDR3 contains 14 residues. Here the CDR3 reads CASSQGAPSYEQYF. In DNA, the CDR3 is TGCGCCAGCAGCCAGGGGGCCCCGTCCTACGAGCAGTACTTC.

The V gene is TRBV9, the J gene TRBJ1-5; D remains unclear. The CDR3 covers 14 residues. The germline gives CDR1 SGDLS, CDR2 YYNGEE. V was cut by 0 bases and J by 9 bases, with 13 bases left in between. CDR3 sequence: CASSVGGSSWPQHF. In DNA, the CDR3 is TGTGCCAGCAGCGTAGGAGGTTCTAGTTGGCCCCAGCATTTT.

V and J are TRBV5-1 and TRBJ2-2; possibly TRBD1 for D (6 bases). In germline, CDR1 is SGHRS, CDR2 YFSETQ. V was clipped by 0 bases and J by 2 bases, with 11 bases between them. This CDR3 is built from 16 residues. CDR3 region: CASSLGGGPNTGELFF. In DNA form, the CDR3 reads TGCGCCAGCAGCTTGGGAGGGGGTCCTAACACCGGGGAGCTGTTTTTT.

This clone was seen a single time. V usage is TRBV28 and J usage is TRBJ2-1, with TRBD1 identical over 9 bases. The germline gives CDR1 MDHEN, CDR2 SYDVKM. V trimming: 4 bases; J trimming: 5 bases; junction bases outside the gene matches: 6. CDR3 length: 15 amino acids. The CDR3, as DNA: TGTGCCAGCAGTTCACCGACAGGGGGTAACAATGAGCAGTTCTTC. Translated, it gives CASSSPTGGNNEQFF.

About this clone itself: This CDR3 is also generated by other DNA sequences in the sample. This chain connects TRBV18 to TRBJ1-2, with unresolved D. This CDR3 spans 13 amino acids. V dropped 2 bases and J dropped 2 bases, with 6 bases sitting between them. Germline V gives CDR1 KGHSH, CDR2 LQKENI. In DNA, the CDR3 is TGTGCCAGCTCACCAGAGGCGAACTATGGCTACACCTTC. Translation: CASSPEANYGYTF. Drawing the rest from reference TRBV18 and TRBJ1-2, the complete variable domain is NAGVMQNPRHLVRRRGQEARLRCSPMKGHSHVYWYRQLPEEGLKFMVYLQKENIIDESGMPKERFSAEFPKEGPSILRIQQVVRGDSAAYFCASSPEANYGYTFGSGTRLTVV.

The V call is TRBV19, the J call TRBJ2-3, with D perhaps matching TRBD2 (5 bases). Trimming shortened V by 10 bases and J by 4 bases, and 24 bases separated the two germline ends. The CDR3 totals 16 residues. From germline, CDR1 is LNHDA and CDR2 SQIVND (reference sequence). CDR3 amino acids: CAILQSGEGFADTQYF. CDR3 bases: TGTGCCATACTCCAAAGCGGTGAAGGTTTCGCAGATACGCAGTATTTT.

CDR3: CASSDGWTDAYEQYF. CDR3 nucleotides: TGTGCCAGCAGTGACGGTTGGACAGACGCCTACGAGCAGTACTTC. The V call is TRBV6-2 or TRBV6-3, the J call TRBJ2-7; tentative D call: TRBD1 (6 bases). Germline CDR1 reads MNHEY; CDR2 reads SVGEGT. V lost 5 bases and J lost 2, with 16 bases in between. This CDR3 region has 15 residues.

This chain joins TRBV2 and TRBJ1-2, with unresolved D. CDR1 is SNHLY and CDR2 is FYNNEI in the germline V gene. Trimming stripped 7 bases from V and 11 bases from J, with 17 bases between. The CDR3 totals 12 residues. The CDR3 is CASNTHSSGYTF. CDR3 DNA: TGTGCCAGCAACACTCACTCCTCCGGGTACACCTTC.

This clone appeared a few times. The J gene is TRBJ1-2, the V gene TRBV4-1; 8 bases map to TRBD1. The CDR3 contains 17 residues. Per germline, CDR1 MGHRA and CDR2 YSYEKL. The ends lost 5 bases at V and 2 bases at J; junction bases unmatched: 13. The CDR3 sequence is CASSSEPPRGRNYGYTF. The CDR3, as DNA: TGCGCCAGCAGCTCCGAACCTCCCAGGGGGCGGAACTATGGCTACACCTTC.

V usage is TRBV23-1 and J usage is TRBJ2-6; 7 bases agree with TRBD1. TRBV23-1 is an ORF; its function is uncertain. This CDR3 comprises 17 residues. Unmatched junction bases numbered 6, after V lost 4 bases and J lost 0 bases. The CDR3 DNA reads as TGCGCCAGCAGTCGCCGGGACAGACACTCTGGGGCCAACGTCCTGACTTTC. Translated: CASSRRDRHSGANVLTF.

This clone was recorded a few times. DNA of the CDR3: TGTGCCAGCAGCCAAGGGGCGGGGGGGTACAATGAGCAGTTCTTC. It is translated as CASSQGAGGYNEQFF. V gene TRBV4-2 combines with J gene TRBJ2-1, with 9 bases matching TRBD2. The CDR3 is 15 amino acids. With V trimmed by 1 base and J by 4 bases, 2 bases remained unmatched. The germline V gene encodes CDR1 LGHNA and CDR2 YNFKEQ.

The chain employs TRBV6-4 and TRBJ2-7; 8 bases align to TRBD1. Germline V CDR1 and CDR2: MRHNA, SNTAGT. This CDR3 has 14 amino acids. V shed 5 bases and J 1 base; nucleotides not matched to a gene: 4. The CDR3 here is CASSTDRGSYEQYF. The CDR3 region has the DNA TGTGCCAGCAGTACAGACAGGGGTTCCTACGAGCAGTACTTC.

CDR3 DNA: TGTGCCATCAGGGACGGGGTCAGCGGCTACACCTTC. Its protein is CAIRDGVSGYTF. The V and J genes are TRBV2 and TRBJ1-2; tentative D call: TRBD1 (5 bases). The germline V and J ends were trimmed by 10 bases and 8 bases, with 17 bases remaining between them. The germline V gene encodes CDR1 SNHLY and CDR2 FYNNEI. This CDR3 has 12 residues.

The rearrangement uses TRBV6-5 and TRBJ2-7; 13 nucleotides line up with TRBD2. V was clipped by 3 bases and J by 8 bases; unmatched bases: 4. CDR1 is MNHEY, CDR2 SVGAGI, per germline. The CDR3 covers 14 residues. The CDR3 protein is CASSYGTSGVQQYF. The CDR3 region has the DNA TGTGCCAGCAGTTATGGGACTAGCGGGGTACAGCAGTACTTC.

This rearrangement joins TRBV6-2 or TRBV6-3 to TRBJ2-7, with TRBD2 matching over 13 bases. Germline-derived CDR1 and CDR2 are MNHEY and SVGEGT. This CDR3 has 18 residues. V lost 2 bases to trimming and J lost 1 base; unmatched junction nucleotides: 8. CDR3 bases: TGTGCCAGCAGTTACCCCATGACTAGCGGGGGGTCTTCCTACGAGCAGTACTTC. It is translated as CASSYPMTSGGSSYEQYF.

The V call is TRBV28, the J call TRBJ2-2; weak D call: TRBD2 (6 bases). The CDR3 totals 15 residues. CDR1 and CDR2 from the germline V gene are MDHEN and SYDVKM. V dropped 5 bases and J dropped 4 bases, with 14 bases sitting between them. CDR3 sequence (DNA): TGTGCCAGCAGTGCCGGGGACTCTCGCACCGGGGAGCTGTTTTTT. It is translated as CASSAGDSRTGELFF.

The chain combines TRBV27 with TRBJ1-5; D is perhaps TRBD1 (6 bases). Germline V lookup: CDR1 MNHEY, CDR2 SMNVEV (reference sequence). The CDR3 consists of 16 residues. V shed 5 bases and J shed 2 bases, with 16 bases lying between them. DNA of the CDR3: TGTGCCAGCAGTCTACACACAGGGTTAGGCAATCAGCCCCAGCATTTT. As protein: CASSLHTGLGNQPQHF.